The present T cell receptor beta chain was sequenced within a study of T cell changes during pregnancy in multiple sclerosis. The junction had 9 bases not matched to a gene; V was cut back by 2 bases and J by 2 bases. The CDR3 runs to 17 residues. The germline V gene has CDR1 SGDLS and CDR2 YYNGEE. TCRdb keeps only in-frame clones here, not all; method: immunoSEQ multiplex PCR. The sample holds under 130,000 clones, roughly nine tenths seen once. This receptor was obtained from a female donor with multiple sclerosis, enrolled in a pregnancy study. The chain couples TRBV9 to TRBJ2-3, with 9 bases identical to TRBD2. Sequencing used peripheral blood, obtained after pregnancy. The CDR3 nucleotides read TGTGCCAGCAGCGTGAATAATGCGGGAGGGCTCACAGATACGCAGTATTTT. Translation: CASSVNNAGGLTDTQYF. The full variable domain, rest sourced from reference TRBV9 and TRBJ2-3, is DSGVTQTPKHLITATGQRVTLRCSPRSGDLSVYWYQQSLDQGLQFLIQYYNGEERAKGNILERFSAQQFPDLHSELNLSSLELGDSALYFCASSVNNAGGLTDTQYFGPGTRLTVL.